This T cell receptor beta chain came from a study of identifying expanded T cells in peripheral blood (dated by TCRdb to between 2018 and 2021). Concerning the study at large: Technical replicates were generated by sequencing separate aliquots of the same genomic DNA pool, with four replicates compared pairwise.

No immune events such as infections were documented for the healthy donors during the collection period. Blood repertoires from healthy donors were used as a training cohort for calibrating time-dependent variance in a beta-binomial model of differential abundance of T-cell clones. There were 10 healthy donors in the training cohort, of whom 3 were female and 7 were male. The donors were between about 29 and 65 years old, with an average age of roughly 40 years. Whole blood was collected from each healthy donor at three time points spaced around 2 weeks apart and obtained from a commercial supplier. For immunosequencing, genomic DNA was extracted from unsorted whole blood. Trimming leaves V shorter by 6 bases and J shorter by 0 bases, with the junction holding 0 bases beyond the gene matches. The CDR3 holds 14 amino acids from the cysteine to the phenylalanine. Of all the DNA, just the CDR3 is kept, 42 bases in frame from base 1. As encoded in the germline V gene, CDR1 is MNHEY while CDR2 is SVGAGI.

Comment on this clone: Its cognate antigen has yet to be identified. No base-level quality is on record; no much larger clone is a single base apart.

The immunoSEQ Assay, which uses bias-controlled multiplex PCR amplification of genomic DNA, was used to profile TCRbeta CDR3 regions. The authors' pipeline ran thus. To quantify the absolute abundance of each unique TCRbeta CDR3 region, the sequences were collapsed and filtered. Differential abundance was assessed using a binomial (Fisher-equivalent) model and a beta-binomial model in which time-dependent variance fitted from healthy donors was added. Any clone with fewer than 5 combined templates was excluded, and a clone was called differentially abundant if its Benjamini-Hochberg FDR was below 0.01. In the beta-binomial model, variance was expressed as a function of the total template count across the two samples, in the form v = (b*log(k)+a)^2. Imported from immuneACCESS, the table was reduced by TCRdb to in-frame sequences with V and J called. These copies leave out some clones; in studies compared against another copy, an unresolved V gene accounts for under half, and the cause of the remainder is not known. V and J calls and clone size follow that table, whereas D and trimming were derived from the DNA. This sample is represented by about 110,000 clones; about 87% of them were singletons. The ten largest clones capture roughly 7.6% of the sample.

What the study reported, not specific to this receptor: The beta-binomial model significantly reduced the number of clones called differentially abundant and the false-positive rate across all healthy-donor time intervals. Variance in clone template counts between approximately two-week samples significantly increased with total template count across all healthy donors. It was expected by the authors that biological variance in healthy repertoires might increase further over much longer intervals, such as months to years. Between technical replicates the binomial model flagged approximately 1.2 differentially abundant clones, whereas over roughly 2 weeks the binomial model flagged about 16.4 and over approximately 4 weeks 19 to 20.

The TCR comes from a person between 18 and 75 years old in good health. Sequenced: blood. The V gene is TRBV6-5 and the J gene is TRBJ1-1; 11 junctional bases match TRBD1. The DNA sequence follows: TGTGCCAGCAGGGGACAGGGGGTGAACACTGAAGCTTTCTTT. It is translated as CASRGQGVNTEAFF.